These 24 T cell receptor beta chains were sequenced from one sample in a study of CD8+CD57+ T cells in acquired aplastic anemia. Using genomic DNA as the template, TCR beta VDJ and CDR3 profiling was carried out. TCRdb ran MiXCR on the reads and lists one entry per CDR3 protein. The table shows fewer than 250,000 distinct CDR3 sequences, with roughly half occurring only once. The patients chosen for sequencing had shown expansion of CD8+CD57+ cells (detected by flow cytometry). Sequencing input: sorted CD4+, CD8+, or CD8+CD57+ T cells (not recorded which) from PBMCs. The source of these receptors is a human donor with aplastic anemia.

The chain recombines TRBV20-1 with TRBJ2-5; TRBD2 matches at 8 bases. The germline CDR1 and CDR2 sequences are DFQATT and SNEGSKA (reference sequence). CDR3 length: 15 residues. Trimming cost V 6 bases and J 2 bases; bases outside gene matches: 11. The CDR3 coding sequence is TGCAGTGCACAGACTAGCGACAGCTGGCAAGAGACCCAGTACTTC. This translates into CSAQTSDSWQETQYF.

This clonotype was seen repeatedly, ten times or more. The chain joins TRBV14 to TRBJ1-3; no firm D call. There are 17 residues in the CDR3. Per the germline V gene, CDR1 is SGHDN and CDR2 is FVKESK. V was clipped by 5 bases and J by 2 bases, with 19 bases between them. The CDR3 bases are TGTGCCAGCAGCTTCACCTGGGGAGGAGTTGCTGGAAACACCATATATTTT. Encoded protein: CASSFTWGGVAGNTIYF. The complete variable domain, with remaining parts taken from reference TRBV14 and TRBJ1-3, reads EAGVTQFPSHSVIEKGQTVTLRCDPISGHDNLYWYRRVMGKEIKFLLHFVKESKQDESGMPNNRFLAERTGGTYSTLKVQPAELEDSGVYFCASSFTWGGVAGNTIYFGEGSWLTVV.

The V gene is TRBV6-6, the J gene TRBJ2-1; D may be TRBD2 (6 bases). There are 18 residues in the CDR3. Trimming took 0 bases from V and 7 from J, leaving 22 bases between them. Germline CDR1 MNHNY, CDR2 SVGAGI (reference sequence). The CDR3 is CASSYSNDPRGWGNEQFF. CDR3 DNA sequence: TGTGCCAGCAGTTACTCCAATGATCCACGGGGGTGGGGGAATGAGCAGTTCTTC.

A word on this clonotype: Because it lacks the conserved phenylalanine or tryptophan at the end, this CDR3 is likely a read error. V and J are TRBV15 and TRBJ1-6; possibly TRBD1 for D (6 bases). The germline gives CDR1 LNHNV, CDR2 YYDKDF (reference sequence). This CDR3 is 18 amino acids long. The chain's CDR3 is CATSRDLTGSSYNSHLHY. The CDR3 bases are TGTGCCACCAGCAGAGATCTAACAGGGTCGTCCTATAATTCACACCTCCACTAT.

Of note for this clonotype: A much larger clone is a single base away; this may be a read error. J is TRBJ2-7 and V is TRBV6-1; D is perhaps TRBD1 (6 bases). This CDR3 has 15 amino acids. Germline-derived CDR1 and CDR2 are MNHNS and SASEGT. Between the trimmed V and J ends, which lost 7 bases and 4 bases, there was a span of 20 bases. Here the CDR3 DNA reads TGTGCCAGCAAAGAGTGGGCAGGGGCGACTTACGAGCAGTACTTC. Translated, it gives CASKEWAGATYEQYF.

This clonotype was counted at least ten times. The gene calls are TRBV7-6 and TRBJ2-1, with D maybe TRBD2 (7 bases). Trimming left V 3 bases short and J 4 bases short, with 19 bases between. Germline assignment: CDR1 SGHVS and CDR2 FNYEAQ. The CDR3 covers 17 residues. The CDR3 here is CASSFGRGGGDYNEQFF. The CDR3 DNA reads TGTGCCAGCAGCTTTGGTCGGGGAGGGGGTGATTACAATGAGCAGTTCTTC.

The V and J genes are TRBV2 and TRBJ1-2; 11 nucleotides agree with TRBD1. With V trimmed by 7 bases and J by 5 bases, 3 bases remained unmatched. There are 13 residues in the CDR3. From germline, CDR1 is SNHLY and CDR2 FYNNEI. CDR3 amino acids: CASKDRGLYGYTF. The CDR3 DNA is TGTGCCAGCAAGGACAGGGGGCTATATGGCTACACCTTC. The entire variable domain, with the rest obtained from reference TRBV2 and TRBJ1-2, is as follows: EPEVTQTPSHQVTQMGQEVILRCVPISNHLYFYWYRQILGQKVEFLVSFYNNEISEKSEIFDDQFSVERPDGSNFTLKIRSTKLEDSAMYFCASKDRGLYGYTFGSGTRLTVV.

The genes are TRBV7-9 and TRBJ1-2; 8 bases agree with TRBD1. The V segment lost 5 bases and the J segment 4 bases; nucleotides outside the gene matches: 18. Germline V gene data show CDR1 as SEHNR and CDR2 as FQNEAQ (reference sequence). The CDR3 is 18 amino acids. CDR3 DNA: TGTGCCAGCAGCCTAAGGTATGACAGGGGTATAGTGCGCTATGGCTACACCTTC. This sequence encodes CASSLRYDRGIVRYGYTF.

This clonotype was counted at least ten times. J is TRBJ1-1 and V is TRBV13, with a tentative D call TRBD1 (6 bases). The CDR3 is made up of 15 amino acids. Germline loops: CDR1 PRHDT, CDR2 FYEKMQ (reference sequence). With 3 bases removed from V and 2 bases from J, the gap between germline ends came to 13 bases. This CDR3 reads CASSFLQDSNTEAFF. CDR3 DNA: TGTGCCAGCAGCTTTCTACAGGACAGTAACACTGAAGCTTTCTTT.

The sample holds many counts of this clonotype. The chain recombines TRBV7-6 with TRBJ2-7; D is unclear. The CDR3 extends over 12 amino acids. V was shortened by 0 bases and J by 7 bases, with 7 bases between the two germline ends. The V gene's germline CDR1 is SGHVS and CDR2 FNYEAQ. This CDR3 is CASSLAQGEQYF. For the CDR3, the DNA is TGTGCCAGCAGCTTAGCGCAAGGAGAGCAGTACTTC.

The chain has TRBV2 and TRBJ1-5; D call uncertain. V shed 3 bases and J shed 7 bases, with 10 bases lying between them. Per the germline V gene, CDR1 is SNHLY and CDR2 is FYNNEI. The CDR3 runs to 13 residues. For the CDR3, the DNA is TGTGCCAGCAGTGACGTCCCGGGACAGCCCCAGCATTTT. Its translation: CASSDVPGQPQHF. The full variable domain, completed using reference TRBV2 and TRBJ1-5, is EPEVTQTPSHQVTQMGQEVILRCVPISNHLYFYWYRQILGQKVEFLVSFYNNEISEKSEIFDDQFSVERPDGSNFTLKIRSTKLEDSAMYFCASSDVPGQPQHFGDGTRLSIL.

About this clonotype: The missing conserved phenylalanine or tryptophan at the end of this CDR3 makes a read error likely. V usage is TRBV29-1 and J usage is TRBJ2-3; 7 bases fit TRBD1. The ends lost 6 bases at V and 12 bases at J; junction bases unmatched: 9. The CDR3 extends over 11 amino acids. Germline-derived CDR1 and CDR2 are SQVTM and ANQGSEA. The CDR3 sequence is CSVAQGEIQYL. In DNA, the CDR3 is TGCAGCGTGGCCCAGGGGGAGATACAGTATCTT.

This clonotype was observed a few times. The J gene is TRBJ1-2, the V gene TRBV12-3 or TRBV12-4; no clear D gene. The CDR3 length is 12 residues. Trimming shortened V by 2 bases and J by 6 bases, and 7 bases separated the two germline ends. The CDR3 DNA reads TGTGCCAGCAGTTTAAGCGGGGATGGCTACACCTTC. It translates to CASSLSGDGYTF.

As for this clonotype: This sequence may be a read error, since a much larger clone differs from it by one base. The V call is TRBV9, the J call TRBJ1-6; D is perhaps TRBD1 (5 bases). The CDR3 totals 16 residues. Germline-derived CDR1 and CDR2 are SGDLS and YYNGEE. The CDR3: CASSADSASYNPPLHF. DNA for the CDR3: TGTGCCAGCAGCGCCGACAGCGCCTCCTATAATCCACCCCTCCACTTT.

This clonotype was picked up many times. J is TRBJ2-7 and V is TRBV2; possible D gene TRBD1, 6 bases. This CDR3 has 16 amino acids. CDR1 is SNHLY, CDR2 FYNNEI, per germline. V gave up 1 base and J gave up 1 base, with 14 bases separating them. The CDR3 sequence is CASSEEFGDRSYEQYF. The CDR3 DNA follows: TGTGCCAGCAGTGAAGAGTTCGGAGACAGGTCCTACGAGCAGTACTTC.

This clonotype was seen just once. The chain recombines TRBV19 with TRBJ1-1; possibly TRBD1 for D (6 bases). CDR1 and CDR2 (germline): LNHDA, SQIVND (reference sequence). The CDR3 is 14 residues long. Trimming took 4 bases from V and 7 from J, leaving 16 bases between them. The CDR3 protein is CASSKDSLSREAFF. The CDR3 DNA reads TGTGCCAGTAGTAAGGACAGTCTCTCCCGTGAAGCTTTCTTT.

This clonotype was observed many times. The chain recombines TRBV6-5 with TRBJ2-7; unclear D gene. Trimming took off 4 bases at V and 1 base at J, with 11 bases between the two ends. CDR3 length: 14 amino acids. Germline CDR1 is MNHEY and CDR2 is SVGAGI. CDR3 residues: CASSSNRPSYEQYF. The CDR3 nucleotides are TGTGCCAGCAGTTCCAACAGACCTTCCTACGAGCAGTACTTC.

This clonotype was seen many times. CDR3 DNA sequence: TGTGCCAGCAGTTCCCTGGCGGGCAATCAGCCCCAGCATTTT. Protein product: CASSSLAGNQPQHF. The chain links TRBV6-2 or TRBV6-3 to TRBJ1-5; D gene unclear. The CDR3 length is 14 residues. The V end lost 4 bases, the J end lost 2 bases, and 9 bases lay between the germline ends. The V gene's germline CDR1 is MNHEY and CDR2 SVGEGT.

This clonotype was counted ten times or more. The rearrangement links TRBV7-8 to TRBJ2-1; D is undetermined. CDR3 length equals 13 residues. Deletions cut 6 bases from V and 1 base from J, with 7 bases between. CDR1 is SGHVS and CDR2 is FQNEAQ in the germline V gene. CDR3 coding DNA: TGTGCCAGCAGTTCAAATTCCTACAATGAGCAGTTCTTC. Translating gives CASSSNSYNEQFF. The variable domain in full, completed from reference TRBV7-8 and TRBJ2-1, reads GAGVSQSPRYKVAKRGQDVALRCDPISGHVSLFWYQQALGQGPEFLTYFQNEAQLDKSGLPSDRFFAERPEGSVSTLKIQRTQQEDSAVYLCASSSNSYNEQFFGPGTRLTVL.

This clonotype was counted a single time. The V call is TRBV7-9, the J call TRBJ1-1, with no clear D. The CDR3 totals 11 residues. V shed 5 bases and J shed 7 bases, with 8 bases lying between them. The germline gives CDR1 SEHNR, CDR2 FQNEAQ (reference sequence). The CDR3 protein is CASSGGIEAFF. The DNA for the CDR3 is TGTGCCAGCAGCGGCGGGATTGAAGCTTTCTTT. The full variable domain, completed using reference TRBV7-9 and TRBJ1-1, is DTGVSQNPRHKITKRGQNVTFRCDPISEHNRLYWYRQTLGQGPEFLTYFQNEAQLEKSRLLSDRFSAERPKGSFSTLEIQRTEQGDSAMYLCASSGGIEAFFGQGTRLTVV.

Within the sample, this clonotype is medium-sized. V and J are TRBV7-9 and TRBJ2-1; no clear D gene. Germline loops: CDR1 SEHNR, CDR2 FQNEAQ (reference sequence). The CDR3 length is 16 residues. V was cut by 5 bases and J by 2 bases, with 16 bases left in between. The CDR3 reads CASSLIGVSTYNEQFF. CDR3 coding DNA: TGTGCCAGCAGCCTCATTGGGGTCTCGACCTACAATGAGCAGTTCTTC.

The chain uses TRBV7-9 and TRBJ2-2; TRBD1 might be the D (6 bases). CDR3 length equals 13 residues. The V gene lost 2 bases and the J gene lost 7 bases, with 8 bases spanning the gap. Germline V gene lookup returns CDR1 SEHNR and CDR2 FQNEAQ (reference sequence). CDR3 DNA sequence: TGTGCCAGCAGCTTAATCAGGGGCGGGGAGCTGTTTTTT. Translating gives CASSLIRGGELFF. Looking up the rest from reference TRBV7-9 and TRBJ2-2 gives the full variable domain: DTGVSQNPRHKITKRGQNVTFRCDPISEHNRLYWYRQTLGQGPEFLTYFQNEAQLEKSRLLSDRFSAERPKGSFSTLEIQRTEQGDSAMYLCASSLIRGGELFFGEGSRLTVL.

In its sample, this clonotype was seen many times. The rearrangement links TRBV20-1 to TRBJ2-7, with D perhaps given as TRBD1 or TRBD2 (5 bases each). Between the trimmed V and J ends, which lost 6 bases and 1 base, there was a span of 13 bases. The CDR3 has 13 residues. Germline V gives CDR1 DFQATT, CDR2 SNEGSKA (reference sequence). The CDR3 region is CSATGQFSYEQYF. For the CDR3, the DNA is TGCAGTGCCACGGGGCAATTTTCCTACGAGCAGTACTTC.

This clonotype appeared a few times. The CDR3 loop is CASRNVAPPLHF. Here the CDR3 DNA reads TGTGCCAGCAGAAACGTAGCTCCACCCCTCCACTTT. The chain links TRBV12-3 or TRBV12-4 to TRBJ1-6; no definite D call. This CDR3 is built from 12 residues. V was cut by 6 bases and J by 11 bases, with 11 bases left in between.